Sequencing of this T cell receptor (beta chain) was carried out in a study of blood T cell repertoires in COVID-19. Study as a whole: In each case, the material was cDNA or gDNA derived from T cells, B-cell-depleted T cells, or PBMCs.

The assay was immunoSEQ multiplex PCR, and TCRdb's table has in-frame clones only and misses some. Seen here are 200,000 or so clones, about 80% observed once, and the top ten hold 6% to 8%. This CDR3 is 14 amino acids long. Deletions cut 0 bases from V and 1 base from J, with 5 bases between. CDR1 is SEHNR and CDR2 is FQNEAQ in the germline V gene (reference sequence). The sequenced material came from PBMCs or T cells enriched from blood (not recorded which). The origin of this receptor is a man between 35 and 55 years old who had recovered from COVID-19. The gene calls are TRBV7-9 and TRBJ2-3; D is undetermined. DNA of the CDR3: TGTGCCAGCAGCTTAGCAGGAGGCACAGATACGCAGTATTTT. Residues: CASSLAGGTDTQYF.